The present T cell receptor (beta chain) was sequenced within a study of cytomegalovirus exposure and HLA in healthy donors (dated by TCRdb to about 2017). About the full investigation: An earlier analysis of 587 of the donors reported 276 Gb of sequence data and 90 million to 120 million unique TCR beta sequences obtained from about 180 million T cells. About 280 gigabases of sequencing data and around 80 million unique TCR sequences made up an early release that covered 500 to 650 HLA-typed donors. The study aimed to test whether signatures of past pathogen exposure could be identified by cataloging public T cell receptors. Because of strong linkage in the cohort, roughly five DR-DQ haplotypes were treated as single units for association and clustering. A separate validation cohort of about 110 different subjects was used in addition to the roughly 700-subject first cohort. To decide whether each TCR beta V gene segment behaved as functional or pseudogenic, an earlier analysis of fewer than 750 of the donors relied on high-throughput TCR beta sequencing. To predict cytomegalovirus infection status, the study combined high-throughput TCR immunosequencing, statistical association of individual TCRs with disease status, and machine learning. A later genetic analysis used genome-wide SNP genotypes for about three fifths of the 666 donors, treating that subset as a discovery cohort. Alongside the repertoire data, information on donor age, sex, ethnicity and CMV serostatus was compiled. Typing coverage differed by locus: A, B, C, DRB1 and DQB1 were typed in about 620-630 donors, DQA1 in approximately 520, DPA1 in 600 to 610, and DPB1 in 450 to 480. Among the roughly 390 genotyped donors, about 83% belonged to the genetic ancestry cluster associated with self-reported Caucasian donors. Both class I and class II loci were covered by HLA typing, at four-digit resolution. The study used immunosequencing to profile the T cell repertoires of 666 subjects and linked those repertoires to cytomegalovirus serostatus. Among some 410 genotyped donors of the cohort, an average of roughly 230,000 unique TCR beta nucleotide sequences was sequenced per donor, of which about 19% were non-productive. Rather than using new phenotypic data, the later analysis identified candidate immune exposures from TCR beta sequences and from how often those sequences occurred across donors. All discovery cohort repertoires had been generated using a single sequencing platform. To study patterns of TCR occurrence, a later analysis re-analyzed previously published TCR beta repertoires from 650 to 750 donors and added high-resolution HLA genotyping.

As for this clone: Its antigen is unknown. Base quality data are lacking; no much larger clone is found one base away.

The cohort comprised fewer than 750 healthy bone marrow donors. All cohort members were sampled while nominally healthy, although unrecorded immune exposures were likely present. The donor tested CMV seronegative and was one of the 352 seronegative cohort members. A peripheral blood sample was provided by each donor, and peripheral blood mononuclear cells were used for TCR beta sequencing. Genomic DNA extraction from the blood cell samples was performed with the Qiagen DNeasy Blood Extraction Kit. The protocol used for the library was the immunoSEQ multiplex PCR assay. For the multiplex PCR, a mixture combining 60 forward primers for TCR Vbeta segments and 13 reverse primers for TCR Jbeta segments was used. Amplification of the CDR3 region of rearranged TCR beta genes was performed with a multiplex PCR assay on genomic DNA. Amplified TCR beta libraries were sequenced as 87-base-pair reads on the Illumina HiSeq System. Per the original workflow: In a later analysis, some 80 million unique TCR beta chains were counted across the roughly 700 repertoires, and around 10 million of these chains were shared by at least two donors. Raw reads were error-corrected and collapsed into unique sequences by a nearest-neighbor algorithm in which closely related sequences were merged to remove PCR and sequencing errors. To assign V, D and J gene segments, CDR3 sequences were aligned to IMGT reference sequences. For a sequence to be retained, a match of at least six nucleotides was required to both a V gene segment and a J gene segment. A rearrangement was called productive if the CDR3 had no stop codons and remained in frame with V and J, and every other rearrangement was called non-productive. Following IMGT convention, CDR3 was defined as the stretch from the second conserved V-encoded cysteine up to the conserved J-encoded phenylalanine. The earlier analysis of 550 to 650 of the donors excluded any sequence lacking an unambiguous match to a single V gene segment. In an earlier analysis of roughly 500 of the donors, V segments were called functional above 56.7% productive rearrangements and were called segregating when the between-donor standard deviation exceeded 5%. A statistical classification framework was built to diagnose cytomegalovirus status from the catalog of TCR beta chain sequences. In a later analysis, TCR nucleotide sequences were compared against IMGT/GENE-DB human TR gene sequences so that V and J genes could be assigned. The TCRdist pipeline was used in a later analysis to assign CDR3 sequences and most-parsimonious VDJ recombination scenarios. In a later analysis, each TCR beta chain was defined by its CDR3 amino acid sequence together with its V-gene family, and reads lacking a unique V-gene family were excluded. A later analysis removed 450 to 600 highly shared, low-generation-probability nucleotide sequences to deal with suspected cross-contamination and a sequencing artifact. In a later analysis, a clonal expansion index was calculated for each public chain from normalized within-repertoire ranks of inferred template counts. In a later analysis, generation probabilities were computed using a VDJ recombination model fitted to out-of-frame rearrangements, and the results were checked against IGoR. In a later analysis, TCR-TCR, TCR-HLA and TCR-CMV co-occurrence was scored with hypergeometric tests, and a repertoire-size bias correction was applied to TCR pairs. To estimate false discovery rates, a later analysis permuted the HLA or CMV assignments 20 times. In a later analysis, co-occurring TCRs were grouped with DBSCAN, and TCRdist sequence similarity was added when clustering was performed within HLA-allele-positive subsets. Repertoires with fewer than 30,000 or more than 120,000 public chains were left out of co-occurrence clustering, as were roughly five repertoires with anomalous nucleotide sharing. Entries here come from immuneACCESS through TCRdb and include only in-frame sequences with V and J called. Some clones fail to appear in such tables; in the studies checked, an unresolved V gene covers under half of the shortfall, and the cause of the remainder is unknown. That table gives V, J and clone size, and the DNA gave D and trimming. This sample holds about 140,000 clones; about 80% were observed only once. The ten biggest clones cover around 2% of the sample.

What the work shows at the level of the full study, not this receptor alone: Strong co-occurrence of HLA alleles, especially DR and DQ, made assigning TCR associations to individual alleles difficult. It was suggested by the authors that the approach could potentially be generalized to other disease states and immunological phenotypes. In a later analysis, about 16,000 TCR beta sequences were associated with specific HLA alleles at a false discovery rate of 0.05. Three of the identified cytomegalovirus-associated TCR beta chains were confirmed in vitro to be specific for cytomegalovirus antigens. A later genetic analysis associated a missense DCLRE1C variant with V-gene and J-gene trimming of TCR beta chains, and an independent cohort replicated the association. Most TCR sequences were seen in very few donors, while some public TCRs were found in many individuals. A further reported finding was that TCR beta sequences accurately predicted the HLA-A and HLA-B alleles for most subjects in the first cohort. Most CMV-associated TCR beta chains appeared to be HLA-restricted in a later analysis, and the HLA associations seemed to be driven largely by CMV exposure. An earlier analysis of roughly 570 of the donors showed that most TCR beta V segments appeared in productive rearrangements either about 87% or about 30% of the time, which broadly matched IMGT annotations. A later analysis reported that several top co-occurrence clusters appeared linked to parvovirus B19, influenza, CMV and Epstein-Barr virus. In both the original and validation cohorts, the classifier was reported to diagnose cytomegalovirus status with high specificity and sensitivity. In a later analysis, the rate of TCR association differed among HLA loci, with DRB1 alleles having the most associated TCRs and HLA-C alleles having the fewest. A cluster of highly shared sequence variants was judged likely to be a technical artifact of the sequencing pipeline. Because counts were too low, roughly 17 rarely observed V segments, including chromosome 9 orphons, were left out of the earlier analysis of a few hundred of the donors. The study listed approximately 150 TCR beta chains as associated with cytomegalovirus. The 87-base-pair reads could not distinguish some IMGT-functional V segments, including TRBV6-2 and TRBV6-3, so those segments were excluded. In a later analysis, HLA-associated TCR beta chains were found to be more clonally expanded and to have lower generation probabilities than equally common non-associated chains. The presence/absence analyses assumed that sequencing depth was roughly uniform across donors, and that assumption may not be true. In a later genetic analysis, fewer N-insertions in productive TCRs were reported among donors in an Asian-associated ancestry cluster than the roughly 700-donor mean. Linkage disequilibrium might explain the correlated functional status among segregating V segments, but an unknown experimental factor could not be excluded. Because HLA typing was missing for some donors at each locus, association tests included only the typed subset. The cohort was sequenced for TCR beta chains only, and without alpha or paired-chain data the features that could be detected were limited. For the cohort, immune exposure information was limited to CMV serostatus.

Trimmed from V: 4 bases; trimmed from J: 2 bases; junction bases lacking a gene match: 8. The CDR3 measures 15 amino acids from cysteine to phenylalanine. The retained sequence is limited to the CDR3, 45 bases, with the frame set at the first base. The germline V gene gives CDR1 as SGHRS and CDR2 as YFSETQ. Recombination linked TRBV5-1 to TRBJ1-2, with 7 bases in between that match TRBD1. Sequences were obtained from PBMCs. This receptor was identified in a woman aged 40-49 years in good health and CMV-seronegative. The CDR3 protein sequence reads: CASSKGGGPNYGYTF. The DNA sequence reads TGCGCCAGCAGCAAAGGAGGGGGCCCGAACTATGGCTACACCTTC.